The TCR beta chain under discussion was sequenced for a study of glioma-infiltrating T cells after dendritic cell vaccination. As for the study in general: At biweekly intervals, patients got three intradermal dendritic cell vaccine injections.

PBMC sampling occurred before vaccination, two weeks after the third dose, and at progression. As regards this clone: Its antigen is unknown.

Profiling relied on immunoSEQ multiplex PCR, and the TCRdb table lists in-frame clones only, not all of them. The sample has fewer than 110,000 clones, 80% to 90% seen once; the top ten hold about 12%. General study findings and limits: Only a small number of patients had complete blood and tumor samples.

The sample in question was blood, obtained before dendritic cell vaccination. The receptor was derived from a human donor with glioblastoma.

The CDR3 region has the DNA TGTGCCAGCAGTTACCTAAGACTAGTCGAGCAGTTCTTC. It yields the protein CASSYLRLVEQFF. This chain links TRBV6-6 with TRBJ2-1, with TRBD2 as a possible D gene (6 bases). Trimming pared 2 bases from V and 10 bases from J, leaving 12 bases between. The CDR3 is 13 amino acids. Germline V gene lookup returns CDR1 MNHNY and CDR2 SVGAGI (reference sequence).